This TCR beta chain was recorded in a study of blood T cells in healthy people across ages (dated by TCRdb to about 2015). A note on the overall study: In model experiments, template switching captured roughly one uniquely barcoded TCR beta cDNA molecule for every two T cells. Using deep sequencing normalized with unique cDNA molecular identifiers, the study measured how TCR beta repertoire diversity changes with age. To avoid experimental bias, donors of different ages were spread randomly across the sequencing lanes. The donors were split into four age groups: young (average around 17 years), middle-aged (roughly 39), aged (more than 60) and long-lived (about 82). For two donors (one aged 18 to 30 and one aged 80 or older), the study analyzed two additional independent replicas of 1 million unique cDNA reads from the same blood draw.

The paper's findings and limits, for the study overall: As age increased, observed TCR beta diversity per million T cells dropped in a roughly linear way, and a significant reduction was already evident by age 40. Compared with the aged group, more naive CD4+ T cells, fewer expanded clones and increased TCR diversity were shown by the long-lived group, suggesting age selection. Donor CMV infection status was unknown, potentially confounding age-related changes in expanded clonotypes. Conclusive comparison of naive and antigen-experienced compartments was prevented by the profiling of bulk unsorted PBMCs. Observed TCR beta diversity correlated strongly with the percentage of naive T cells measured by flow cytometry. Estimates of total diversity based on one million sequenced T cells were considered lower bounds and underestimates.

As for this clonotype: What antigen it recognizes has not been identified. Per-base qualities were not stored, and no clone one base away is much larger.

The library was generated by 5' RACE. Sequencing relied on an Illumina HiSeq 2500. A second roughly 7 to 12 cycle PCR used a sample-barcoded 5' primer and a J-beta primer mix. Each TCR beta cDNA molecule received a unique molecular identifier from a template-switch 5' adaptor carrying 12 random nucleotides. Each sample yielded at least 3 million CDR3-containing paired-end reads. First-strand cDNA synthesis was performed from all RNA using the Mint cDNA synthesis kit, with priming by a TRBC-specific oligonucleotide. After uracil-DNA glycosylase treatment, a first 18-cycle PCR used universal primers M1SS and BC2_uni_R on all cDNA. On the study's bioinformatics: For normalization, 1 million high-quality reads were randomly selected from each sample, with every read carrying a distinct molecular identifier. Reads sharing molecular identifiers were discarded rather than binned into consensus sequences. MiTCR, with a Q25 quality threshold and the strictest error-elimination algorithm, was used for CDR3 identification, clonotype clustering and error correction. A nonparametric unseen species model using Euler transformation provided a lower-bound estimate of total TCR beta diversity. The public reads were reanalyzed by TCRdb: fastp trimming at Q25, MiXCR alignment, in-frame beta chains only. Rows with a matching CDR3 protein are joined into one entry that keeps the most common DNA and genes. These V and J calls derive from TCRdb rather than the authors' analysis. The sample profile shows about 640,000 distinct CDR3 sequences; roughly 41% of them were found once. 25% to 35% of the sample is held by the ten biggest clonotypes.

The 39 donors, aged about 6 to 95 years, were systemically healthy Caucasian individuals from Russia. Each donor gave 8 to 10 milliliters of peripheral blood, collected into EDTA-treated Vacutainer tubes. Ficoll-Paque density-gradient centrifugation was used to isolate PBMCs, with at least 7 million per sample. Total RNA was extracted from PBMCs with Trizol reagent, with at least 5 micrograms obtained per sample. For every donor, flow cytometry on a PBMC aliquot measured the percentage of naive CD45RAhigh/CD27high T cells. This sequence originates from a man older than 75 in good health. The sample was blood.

The sequenced DNA is TGCGCCAGCAGCTTGCTTACGGGCGGGGAGCTGTTTTTT. It specifies CASSLLTGGELFF. The rearrangement joined TRBV5-1 to TRBJ2-2; the D gene lacks a confident call. The germline V gene specifies SGHRS as CDR1 and YFSETQ as CDR2. V loses 1 base of germline sequence and J loses 7 bases, and the interval between the two ends is 8 bases. The CDR3 goes from the cysteine to the phenylalanine over 13 residues. Only the CDR3 DNA is retained, 39 bases long and in frame from the first base.